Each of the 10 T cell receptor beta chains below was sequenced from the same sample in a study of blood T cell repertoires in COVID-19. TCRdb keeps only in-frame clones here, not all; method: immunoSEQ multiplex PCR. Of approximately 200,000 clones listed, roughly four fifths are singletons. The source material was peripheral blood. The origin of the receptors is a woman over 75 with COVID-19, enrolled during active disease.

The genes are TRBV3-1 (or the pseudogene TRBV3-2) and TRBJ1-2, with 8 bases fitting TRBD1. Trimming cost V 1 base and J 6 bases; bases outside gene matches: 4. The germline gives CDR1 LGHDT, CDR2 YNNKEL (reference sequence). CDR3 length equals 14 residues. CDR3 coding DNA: TGTGCCAGCAGCCAAGGACAGGGGCTTGATGGCTACACCTTC. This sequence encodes CASSQGQGLDGYTF.

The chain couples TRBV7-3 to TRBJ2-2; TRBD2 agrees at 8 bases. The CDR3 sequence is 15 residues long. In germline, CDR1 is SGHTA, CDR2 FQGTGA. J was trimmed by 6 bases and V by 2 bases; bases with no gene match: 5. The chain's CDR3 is CASSLVAGSSGELFF. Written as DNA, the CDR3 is TGTGCCAGCAGCTTAGTAGCGGGATCTTCCGGGGAGCTGTTTTTT.

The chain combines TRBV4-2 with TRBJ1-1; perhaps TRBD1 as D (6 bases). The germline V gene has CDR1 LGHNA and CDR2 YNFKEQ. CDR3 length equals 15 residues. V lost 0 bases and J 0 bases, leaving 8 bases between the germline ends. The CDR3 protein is CASSQEQGLNTEAFF. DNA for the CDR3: TGTGCCAGCAGCCAAGAACAGGGCTTGAACACTGAAGCTTTCTTT.

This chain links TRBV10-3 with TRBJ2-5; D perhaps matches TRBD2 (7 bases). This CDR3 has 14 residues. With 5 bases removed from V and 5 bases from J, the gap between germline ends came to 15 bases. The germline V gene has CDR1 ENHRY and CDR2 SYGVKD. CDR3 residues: CAISRGAGEETQYF. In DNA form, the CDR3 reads TGTGCCATCAGTCGGGGGGCGGGAGAGGAGACCCAGTACTTC.

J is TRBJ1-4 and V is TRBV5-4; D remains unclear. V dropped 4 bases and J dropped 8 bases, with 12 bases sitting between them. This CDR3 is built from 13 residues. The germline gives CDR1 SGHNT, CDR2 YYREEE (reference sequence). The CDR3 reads CASSTPTGEKLFF. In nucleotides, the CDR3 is TGTGCCAGCAGCACCCCCACCGGGGAAAAACTGTTTTTT.

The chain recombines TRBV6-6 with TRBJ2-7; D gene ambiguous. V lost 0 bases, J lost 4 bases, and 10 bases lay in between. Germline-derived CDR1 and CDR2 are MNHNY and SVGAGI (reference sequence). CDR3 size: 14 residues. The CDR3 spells CASSYSSGVYEQYF. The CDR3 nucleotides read TGTGCCAGCAGTTACTCGAGTGGAGTGTACGAGCAGTACTTC.

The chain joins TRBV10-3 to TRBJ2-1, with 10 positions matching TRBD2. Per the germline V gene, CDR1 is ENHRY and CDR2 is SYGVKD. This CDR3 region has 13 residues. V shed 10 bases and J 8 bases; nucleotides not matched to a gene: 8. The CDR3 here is CATGTSDPHEQFF. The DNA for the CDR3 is TGTGCCACCGGGACTAGCGACCCCCATGAGCAGTTCTTC.

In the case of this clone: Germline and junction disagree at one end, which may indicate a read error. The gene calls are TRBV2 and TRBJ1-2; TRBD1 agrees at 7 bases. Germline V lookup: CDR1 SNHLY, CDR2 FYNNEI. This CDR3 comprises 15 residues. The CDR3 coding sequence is TGTGTCAGCTTACCTACAGGGGTTGGAGGTGATGGCTACACCTTC. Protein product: CVSLPTGVGGDGYTF.

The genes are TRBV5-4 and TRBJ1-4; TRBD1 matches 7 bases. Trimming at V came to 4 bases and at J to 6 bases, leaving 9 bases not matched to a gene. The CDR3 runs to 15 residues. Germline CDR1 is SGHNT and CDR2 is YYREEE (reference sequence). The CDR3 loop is CASSPRTGEDEKLFF. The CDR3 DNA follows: TGTGCCAGCAGCCCGCGAACAGGGGAGGATGAAAAACTGTTTTTT.

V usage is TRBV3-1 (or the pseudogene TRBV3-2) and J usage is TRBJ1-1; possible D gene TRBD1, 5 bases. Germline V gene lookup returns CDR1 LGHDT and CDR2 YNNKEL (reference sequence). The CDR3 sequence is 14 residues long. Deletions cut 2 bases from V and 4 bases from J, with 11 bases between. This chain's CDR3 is CASSQLRVATEAFF. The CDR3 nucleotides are TGTGCCAGCAGCCAACTCAGGGTTGCCACTGAAGCTTTCTTT.